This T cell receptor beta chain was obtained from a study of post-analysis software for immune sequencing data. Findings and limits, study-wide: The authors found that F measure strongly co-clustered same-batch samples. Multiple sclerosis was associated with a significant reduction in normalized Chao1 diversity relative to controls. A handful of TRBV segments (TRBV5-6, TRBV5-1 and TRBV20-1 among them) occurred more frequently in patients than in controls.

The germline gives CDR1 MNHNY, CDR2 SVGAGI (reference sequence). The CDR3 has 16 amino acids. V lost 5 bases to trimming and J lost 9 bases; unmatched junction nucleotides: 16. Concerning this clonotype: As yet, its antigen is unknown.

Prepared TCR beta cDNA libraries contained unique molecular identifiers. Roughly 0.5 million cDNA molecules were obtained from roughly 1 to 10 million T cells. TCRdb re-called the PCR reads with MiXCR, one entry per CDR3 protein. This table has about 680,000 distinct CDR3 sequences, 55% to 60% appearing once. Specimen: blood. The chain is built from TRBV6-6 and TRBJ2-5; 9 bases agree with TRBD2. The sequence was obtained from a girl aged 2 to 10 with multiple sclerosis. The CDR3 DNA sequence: TGTGCCAGCAGTCCGACGTTTGGTAGCGGGGGACCCGCCCAGTACTTC. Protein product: CASSPTFGSGGPAQYF.